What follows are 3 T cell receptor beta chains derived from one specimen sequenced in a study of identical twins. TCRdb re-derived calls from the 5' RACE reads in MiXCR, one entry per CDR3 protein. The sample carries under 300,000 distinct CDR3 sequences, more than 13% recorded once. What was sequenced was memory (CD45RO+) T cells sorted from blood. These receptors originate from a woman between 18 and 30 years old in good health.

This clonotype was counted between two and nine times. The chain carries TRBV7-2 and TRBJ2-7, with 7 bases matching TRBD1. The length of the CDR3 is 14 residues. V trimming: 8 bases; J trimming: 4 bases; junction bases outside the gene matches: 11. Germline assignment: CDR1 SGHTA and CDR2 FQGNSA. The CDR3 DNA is TGTGCCAGCTCGCTTTTAGGCAGGGGGTACGAGCAGTACTTC. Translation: CASSLLGRGYEQYF.

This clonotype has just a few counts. CDR3 in amino acids: CAIAGTAAGYTF. DNA for the CDR3: TGTGCCATCGCTGGGACCGCCGCGGGCTACACCTTC. This chain connects TRBV10-3 to TRBJ1-2, with D maybe TRBD1 (5 bases). Trimming cost V 8 bases and J 8 bases, with 15 bases left between them. Germline V CDR1 and CDR2: ENHRY, SYGVKD. The CDR3 has 12 amino acids.

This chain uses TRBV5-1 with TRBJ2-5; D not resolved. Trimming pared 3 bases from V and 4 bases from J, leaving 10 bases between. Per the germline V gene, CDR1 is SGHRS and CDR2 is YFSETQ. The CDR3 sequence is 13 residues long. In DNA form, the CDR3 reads TGCGCCAGCAGCTCCCTAGAACTAGAGACCCAGTACTTC. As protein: CASSSLELETQYF. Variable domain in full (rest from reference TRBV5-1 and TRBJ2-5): KAGVTQTPRYLIKTRGQQVTLSCSPISGHRSVSWYQQTPGQGLQFLFEYFSETQRNKGNFPGRFSGRQFSNSRSEMNVSTLELGDSALYLCASSSLELETQYFGPGTRLLVL.